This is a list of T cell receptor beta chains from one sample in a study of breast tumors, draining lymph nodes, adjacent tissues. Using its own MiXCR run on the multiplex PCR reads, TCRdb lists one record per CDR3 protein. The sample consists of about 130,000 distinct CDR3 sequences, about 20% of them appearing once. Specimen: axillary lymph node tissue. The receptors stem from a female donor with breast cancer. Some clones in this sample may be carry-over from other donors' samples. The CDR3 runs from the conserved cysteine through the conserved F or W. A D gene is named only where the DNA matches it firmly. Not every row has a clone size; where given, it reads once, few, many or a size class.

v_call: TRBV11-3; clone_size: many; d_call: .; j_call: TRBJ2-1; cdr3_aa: CASSLGGEFNEQFF; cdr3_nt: TGTGCCAGCAGCTTAGGAGGGGAGTTCAATGAGCAGTTCTTC
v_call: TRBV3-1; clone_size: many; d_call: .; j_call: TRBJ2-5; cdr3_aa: CASSQVGPTGLPEETQYF; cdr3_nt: TGTGCCAGCAGCCAAGTAGGGCCAACAGGGCTACCCGAGGAGACCCAGTACTTC
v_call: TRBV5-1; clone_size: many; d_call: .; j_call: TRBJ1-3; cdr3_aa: CASSFQAGNTIYF; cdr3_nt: TGCGCCAGCAGCTTCCAGGCTGGAAACACCATATATTTT
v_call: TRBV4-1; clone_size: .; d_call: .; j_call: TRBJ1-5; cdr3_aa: CASSQEYRANQPQHF; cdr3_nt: TGCGCCAGCAGCCAAGAGTATAGGGCCAATCAGCCCCAGCATTTT
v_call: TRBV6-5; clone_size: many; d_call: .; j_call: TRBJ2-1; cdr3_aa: CASSYSGTEQFF; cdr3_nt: TGTGCCAGCAGTTACTCGGGGACTGAGCAGTTCTTC
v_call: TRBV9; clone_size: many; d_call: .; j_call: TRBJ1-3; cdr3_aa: CASKRSSGNTIYF; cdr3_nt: TGTGCCAGCAAAAGAAGCTCTGGAAACACCATATATTTT
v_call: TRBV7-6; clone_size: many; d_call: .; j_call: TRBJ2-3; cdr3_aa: CAPPGHLTDTQYF; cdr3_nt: TGTGCCCCCCCCGGGCACCTGACAGATACGCAGTATTTT
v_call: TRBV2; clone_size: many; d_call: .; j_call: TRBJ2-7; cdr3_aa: CASSLNNGGSYEQYF; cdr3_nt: TGTGCCAGCAGTCTAAATAATGGGGGCTCCTACGAGCAGTACTTC
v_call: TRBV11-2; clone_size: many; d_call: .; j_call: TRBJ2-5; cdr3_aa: CASSFLGTETQYF; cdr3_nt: TGTGCCAGCAGCTTCCTGGGTACAGAGACCCAGTACTTC
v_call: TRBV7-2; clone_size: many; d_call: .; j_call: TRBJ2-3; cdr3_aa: CASSLGPGASTQYF; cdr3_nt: TGTGCCAGCAGCTTAGGTCCTGGGGCTAGTACGCAGTATTTT
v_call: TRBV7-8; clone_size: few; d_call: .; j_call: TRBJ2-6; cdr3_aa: CAIKPGQGFSGANVLTF; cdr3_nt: TGTGCCATTAAGCCGGGACAAGGGTTCTCTGGGGCCAACGTCCTGACTTTC
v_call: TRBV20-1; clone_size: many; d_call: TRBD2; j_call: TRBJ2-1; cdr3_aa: CSARSSASGNNEQFF; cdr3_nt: TGCAGTGCCCGAAGTTCGGCTAGCGGGAACAATGAGCAGTTCTTC
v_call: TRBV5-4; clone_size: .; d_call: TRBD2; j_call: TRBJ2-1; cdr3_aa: CASSGAGGPSYNEQFF; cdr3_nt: TGTGCCAGCAGCGGAGCGGGGGGGCCTTCCTACAATGAGCAGTTCTTC
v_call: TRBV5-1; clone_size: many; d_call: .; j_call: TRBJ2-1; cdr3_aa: CASSSTGNEQFF; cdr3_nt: TGCGCCAGCAGCTCCACAGGGAATGAGCAGTTCTTC
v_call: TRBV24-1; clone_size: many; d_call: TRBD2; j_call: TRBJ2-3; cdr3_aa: CATSDLYDSGRADTQYF; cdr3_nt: TGTGCCACCAGTGATTTGTATGACAGCGGGAGAGCAGATACGCAGTATTTT
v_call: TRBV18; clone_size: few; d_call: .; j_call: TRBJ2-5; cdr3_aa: CASSPLFGETQYF; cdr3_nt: TGTGCCAGCTCACCGCTCTTCGGGGAGACCCAGTACTTC
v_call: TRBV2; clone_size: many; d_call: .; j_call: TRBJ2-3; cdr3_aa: CASSEGHTQYF; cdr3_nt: TGTGCCAGCAGTGAAGGGCATACGCAGTATTTT
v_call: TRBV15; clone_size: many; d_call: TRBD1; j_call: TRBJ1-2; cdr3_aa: CATSRDRDPWGYTF; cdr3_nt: TGTGCCACCAGCCGGGACAGGGACCCGTGGGGCTACACCTTC
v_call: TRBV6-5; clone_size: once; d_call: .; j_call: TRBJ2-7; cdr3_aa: CASTCNEGLKNEQCF; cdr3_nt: TGTGCCAGCACCTGCAATGAGGGGTTAAAAAACGAGCAGTGCTTC
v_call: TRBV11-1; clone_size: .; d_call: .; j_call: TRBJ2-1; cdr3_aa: CASSPPGVSSYNEQFF; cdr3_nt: TGTGCCAGCAGCCCCCCGGGGGTCTCCTCCTACAATGAGCAGTTCTTC
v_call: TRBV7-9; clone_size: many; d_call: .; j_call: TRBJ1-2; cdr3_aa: CASSLSHRGYTF; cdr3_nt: TGTGCCAGCAGCTTATCCCATCGTGGCTACACCTTC
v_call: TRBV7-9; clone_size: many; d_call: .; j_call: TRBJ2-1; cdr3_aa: CASSLVGGTYNEQFF; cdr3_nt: TGTGCCAGCAGCTTAGTAGGTGGAACCTACAATGAGCAGTTCTTC
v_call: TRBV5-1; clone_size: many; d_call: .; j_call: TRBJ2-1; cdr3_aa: CASSSRDTIRNEQFF; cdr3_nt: TGCGCCAGCAGCAGCCGGGACACTATACGGAATGAGCAGTTCTTC
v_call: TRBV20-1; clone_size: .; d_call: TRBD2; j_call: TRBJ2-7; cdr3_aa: CSARDPPVAGGHYEQYF; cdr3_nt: TGCAGCGCTAGGGACCCGCCAGTAGCGGGGGGACACTACGAGCAGTACTTC
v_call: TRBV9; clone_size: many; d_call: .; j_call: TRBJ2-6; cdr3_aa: CASSPQLSGANVLTF; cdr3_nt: TGTGCCAGCAGCCCCCAGCTCTCTGGGGCCAACGTCCTGACTTTC
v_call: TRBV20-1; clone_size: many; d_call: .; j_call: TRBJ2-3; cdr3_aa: CSALGVPADTQYF; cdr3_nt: TGCAGTGCCCTGGGAGTTCCCGCAGATACGCAGTATTTT
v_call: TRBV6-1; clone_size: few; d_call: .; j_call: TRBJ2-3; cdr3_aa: CASPPSPRTGSSTDTQYF; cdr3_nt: TGTGCCAGCCCCCCCTCCCCAAGGACGGGGAGTAGCACAGATACGCAGTATTTT
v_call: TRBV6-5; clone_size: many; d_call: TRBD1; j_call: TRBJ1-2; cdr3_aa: CASSIDRGYYGYTF; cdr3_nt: TGTGCCAGCAGTATCGACAGGGGTTACTATGGCTACACCTTC
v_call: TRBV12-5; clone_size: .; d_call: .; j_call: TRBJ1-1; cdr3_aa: CASGLGVNTEAFF; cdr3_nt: TGTGCTAGTGGTTTGGGAGTGAACACTGAAGCTTTCTTT
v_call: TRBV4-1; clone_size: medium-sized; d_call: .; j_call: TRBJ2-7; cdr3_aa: CASSQEPGFDEQYF; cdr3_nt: TGCGCCAGCAGCCAAGAGCCGGGGTTCGACGAGCAGTACTTC
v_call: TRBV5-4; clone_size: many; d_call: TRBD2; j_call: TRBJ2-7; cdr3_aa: CASSLLLTSGRYEQYF; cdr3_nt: TGTGCCAGCAGCTTGTTGTTGACTAGCGGGAGGTACGAGCAGTACTTC
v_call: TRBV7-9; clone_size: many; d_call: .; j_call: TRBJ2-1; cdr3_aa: CASSLFSRGDEQFF; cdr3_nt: TGTGCCAGCAGCTTATTTTCCAGGGGCGATGAGCAGTTCTTC
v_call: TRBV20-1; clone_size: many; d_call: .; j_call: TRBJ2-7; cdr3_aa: CSARESPTYEQYF; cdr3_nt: TGCAGTGCTAGAGAGAGCCCAACCTACGAGCAGTACTTC
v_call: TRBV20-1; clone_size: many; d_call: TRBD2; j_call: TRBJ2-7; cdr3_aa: CSASPLLAGFYEQYF; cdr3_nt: TGCAGTGCTTCTCCCCTCCTAGCGGGGTTCTACGAGCAGTACTTC
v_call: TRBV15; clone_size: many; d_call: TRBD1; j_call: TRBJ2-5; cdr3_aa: CATSRDRGLETQYF; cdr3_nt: TGTGCCACCAGCAGAGACAGGGGGTTAGAGACCCAGTACTTC
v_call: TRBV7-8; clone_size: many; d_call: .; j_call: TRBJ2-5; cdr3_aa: CASSASTGTGFGTQYF; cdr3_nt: TGTGCCAGCAGCGCCTCGACCGGGACTGGGTTTGGGACCCAGTACTTC
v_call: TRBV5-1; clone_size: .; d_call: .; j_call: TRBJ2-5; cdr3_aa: CASSPGLRETQYF; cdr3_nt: TGCGCCAGCAGCCCGGGACTCCGAGAGACCCAGTACTTC
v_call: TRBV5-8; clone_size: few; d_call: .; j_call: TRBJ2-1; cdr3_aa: CASSLIAKQREQFF; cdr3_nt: TGTGCCAGCAGCTTGATAGCCAAGCAGCGGGAGCAGTTCTTC
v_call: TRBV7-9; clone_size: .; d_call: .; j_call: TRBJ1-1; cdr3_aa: CASSLGGPAFF; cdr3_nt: TGTGCCAGCAGCTTAGGAGGGCCCGCTTTCTTT
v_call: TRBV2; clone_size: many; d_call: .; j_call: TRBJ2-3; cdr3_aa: CASSDPAERTQYF; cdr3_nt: TGTGCCAGCAGTGACCCAGCGGAACGTACGCAGTATTTT
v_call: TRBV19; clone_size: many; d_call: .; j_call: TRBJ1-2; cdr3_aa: CASSMNSYGYTF; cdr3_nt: TGTGCCAGTAGTATGAACAGCTATGGCTACACCTTC
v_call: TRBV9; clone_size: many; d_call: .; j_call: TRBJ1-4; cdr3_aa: CASSVDYSNEKLFF; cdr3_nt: TGTGCCAGCAGCGTGGACTACTCTAATGAAAAACTGTTTTTT